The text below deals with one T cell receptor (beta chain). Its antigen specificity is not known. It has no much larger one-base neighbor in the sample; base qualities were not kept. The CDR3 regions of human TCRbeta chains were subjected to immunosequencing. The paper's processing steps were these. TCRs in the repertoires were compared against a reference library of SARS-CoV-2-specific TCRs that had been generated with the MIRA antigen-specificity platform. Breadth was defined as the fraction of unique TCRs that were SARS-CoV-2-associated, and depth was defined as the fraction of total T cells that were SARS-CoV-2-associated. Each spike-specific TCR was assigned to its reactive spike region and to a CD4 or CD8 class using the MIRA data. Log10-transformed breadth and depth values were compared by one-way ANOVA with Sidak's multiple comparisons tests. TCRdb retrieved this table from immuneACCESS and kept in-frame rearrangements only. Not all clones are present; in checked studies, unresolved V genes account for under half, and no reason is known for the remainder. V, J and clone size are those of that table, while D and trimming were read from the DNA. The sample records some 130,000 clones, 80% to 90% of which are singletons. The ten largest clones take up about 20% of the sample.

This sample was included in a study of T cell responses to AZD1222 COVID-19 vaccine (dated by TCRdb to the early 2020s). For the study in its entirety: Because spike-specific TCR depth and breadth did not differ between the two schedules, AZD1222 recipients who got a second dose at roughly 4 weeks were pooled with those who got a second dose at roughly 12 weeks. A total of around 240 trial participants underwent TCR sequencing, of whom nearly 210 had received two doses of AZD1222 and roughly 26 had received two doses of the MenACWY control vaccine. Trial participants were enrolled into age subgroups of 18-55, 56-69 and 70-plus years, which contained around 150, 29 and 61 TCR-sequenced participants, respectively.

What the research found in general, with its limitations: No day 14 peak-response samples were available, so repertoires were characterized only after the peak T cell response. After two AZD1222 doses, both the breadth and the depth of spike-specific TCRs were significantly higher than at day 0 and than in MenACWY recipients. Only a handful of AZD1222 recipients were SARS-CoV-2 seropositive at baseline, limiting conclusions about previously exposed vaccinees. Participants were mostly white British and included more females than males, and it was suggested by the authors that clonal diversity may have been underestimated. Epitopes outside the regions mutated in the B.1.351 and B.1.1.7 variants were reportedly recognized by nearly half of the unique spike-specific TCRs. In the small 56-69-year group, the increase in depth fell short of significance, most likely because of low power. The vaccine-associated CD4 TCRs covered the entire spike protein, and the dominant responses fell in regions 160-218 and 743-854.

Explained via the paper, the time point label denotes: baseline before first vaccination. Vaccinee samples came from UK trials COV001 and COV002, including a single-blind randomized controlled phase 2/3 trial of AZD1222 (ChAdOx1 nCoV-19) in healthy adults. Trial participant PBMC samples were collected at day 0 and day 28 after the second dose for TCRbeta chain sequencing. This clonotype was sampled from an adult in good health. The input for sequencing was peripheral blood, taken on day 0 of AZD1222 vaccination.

The DNA sequence reads TGTGCCAGCAGTGAATATGTGACGTTTGGAAACACCATATATTTT. Its coded protein is CASSEYVTFGNTIYF. Recombination joined TRBV25-1 with TRBJ1-3, with an unclear D gene assignment. V loses 0 bases of germline sequence and J loses 3 bases, and the interval between the two ends is 9 bases. Via the germline V gene, CDR1 is MGHDK and CDR2 SYGVNS. The CDR3 runs 15 residues from the cysteine to the phenylalanine. Only the CDR3 portion is preserved as DNA: 45 bases, with reading frame beginning at the first base.